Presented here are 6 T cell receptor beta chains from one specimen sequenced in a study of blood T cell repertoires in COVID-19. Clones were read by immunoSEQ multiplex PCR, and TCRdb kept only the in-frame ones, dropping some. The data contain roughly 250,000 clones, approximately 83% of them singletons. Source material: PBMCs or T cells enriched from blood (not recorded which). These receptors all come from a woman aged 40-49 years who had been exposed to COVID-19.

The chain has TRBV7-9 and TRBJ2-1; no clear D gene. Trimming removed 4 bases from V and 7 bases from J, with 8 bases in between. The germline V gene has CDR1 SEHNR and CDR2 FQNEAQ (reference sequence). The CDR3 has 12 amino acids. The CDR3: CASSSMRNEQFF. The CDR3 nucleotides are TGTGCCAGCAGCTCTATGAGGAATGAGCAGTTCTTC.

CDR3 residues: CASSNAGNSPLHF. Written as DNA, the CDR3 is TGTGCCAGCAGTAATGCAGGGAATTCACCCCTCCACTTT. The chain recombines TRBV2 with TRBJ1-6, with D possibly TRBD1 on 5 matching bases. The CDR3 has 13 residues. With 5 bases removed from V and 7 bases from J, the gap between germline ends came to 9 bases. CDR1 is SNHLY, CDR2 FYNNEI, per germline.

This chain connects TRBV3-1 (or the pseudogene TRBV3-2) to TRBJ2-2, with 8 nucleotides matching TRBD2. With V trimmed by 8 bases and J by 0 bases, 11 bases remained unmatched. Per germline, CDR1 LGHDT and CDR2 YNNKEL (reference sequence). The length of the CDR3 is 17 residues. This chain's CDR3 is CASDGNKRGPNTGELFF. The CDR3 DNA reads TGTGCCAGCGATGGGAACAAGCGGGGGCCGAACACCGGGGAGCTGTTTTTT.

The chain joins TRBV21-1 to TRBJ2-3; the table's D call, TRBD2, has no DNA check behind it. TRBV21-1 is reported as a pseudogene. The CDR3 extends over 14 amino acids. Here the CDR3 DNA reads TGTGCCAGAGGGACTAGTAAAGGGACAGATACGCAGTATTTT. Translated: CARGTSKGTDTQYF.

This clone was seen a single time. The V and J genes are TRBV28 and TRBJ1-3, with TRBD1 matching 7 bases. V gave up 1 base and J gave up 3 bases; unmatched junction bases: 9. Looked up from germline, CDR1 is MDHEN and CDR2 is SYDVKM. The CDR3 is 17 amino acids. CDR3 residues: CASSLLAGGRYGNTIYF. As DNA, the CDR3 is TGTGCCAGCAGTTTATTGGCAGGGGGACGGTATGGAAACACCATATATTTT.

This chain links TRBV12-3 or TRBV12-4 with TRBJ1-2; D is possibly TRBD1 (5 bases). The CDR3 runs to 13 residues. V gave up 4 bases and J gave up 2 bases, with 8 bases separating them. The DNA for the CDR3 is TGTGCCAGCAGTTGGCGACAGAACTATGGCTACACCTTC. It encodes CASSWRQNYGYTF.